This T cell receptor (beta chain) derives from a study of blood T cell repertoires in COVID-19 (dated by TCRdb to about 2020). In the study overall: Samples covering the acute and convalescent phases of COVID-19 were provided by collaborators in the United States, Italy and Spain. A de-identified subject ID, COVID-19 status, age in years and sex were almost always included in the sample metadata. The dataset comprised deeply sampled blood TCRbeta repertoires from subjects exposed to, actively infected with, or recovered from COVID-19. Samples came from the ongoing ImmuneRACE study (first 160 participants) plus 1,254 subjects from 6 global collaborators. Where HLA class I and class II types were available, the types were taken from metadata supplied by the sample provider, not from assay-based typing. The material from the prospective study consisted of cDNA or gDNA derived from T cells, B-cell-depleted T cells, or PBMCs. The repertoires were released in a freely available public database meant as a resource for research on the immune response to SARS-CoV-2.

The immunoSEQ Assay, a bias-controlled multiplex PCR, was used to amplify TCRbeta CDR3 regions from genomic DNA. The authors' analysis ran thus. The number of nucleated cells in each sample was estimated by amplification of reference gene primers within the assay. To quantify the absolute abundance of each unique TCRbeta CDR3 rearrangement, sequence reads were collapsed and filtered. For each sample, productive Simpson clonality was calculated by taking the square root of Simpson's diversity index across productive rearrangements. TCRdb limited this immuneACCESS table to in-frame rearrangements with V and J called. A share of clones is missing; checked studies link under half to unresolved V genes, and the rest is unexplained. V and J calls and clone size are copied from that table; D and trimming were computed from the DNA. Within this sample are roughly 52,000 clones, with more than 70% of them counted one time only. The biggest ten clones account for 25% to 35% of the sample.

Each collaborating institution followed its own protocols to collect whole blood in K2EDTA tubes. For TCRbeta analysis, collaborator samples were shipped as frozen whole blood, as isolated PBMCs, or as DNA extracted from either sample type. CDR1 and CDR2 were assigned from the germline V gene (reference sequence) as SEHNR and FQNEAQ. The CDR3, from cysteine to phenylalanine, totals 15 residues. Here the CDR3 DNA is all that survives: 45 bases in frame from base 1. Trimming takes 5 bases off V and 1 base off J; junction bases not matched to a gene: 4. Paper-wide results and their limitations: The quantity of clinical and demographic metadata differed by source and by participant and was supplied without curation.

Worth noting for this clone: This clone's antigen is unknown. Qualities for individual bases were not recorded, and no much larger clone is one base off.

The sequence was collected from an elderly woman with acute or convalescent COVID-19. The specimen sequenced was peripheral blood. The chain is assembled from TRBV7-9 and TRBJ1-5; 8 bases in between match TRBD1. The base sequence is TGTGCCAGCAGCCCAGGGGGCGAGAGCAATCAGCCCCAGCATTTT. It specifies CASSPGGESNQPQHF.